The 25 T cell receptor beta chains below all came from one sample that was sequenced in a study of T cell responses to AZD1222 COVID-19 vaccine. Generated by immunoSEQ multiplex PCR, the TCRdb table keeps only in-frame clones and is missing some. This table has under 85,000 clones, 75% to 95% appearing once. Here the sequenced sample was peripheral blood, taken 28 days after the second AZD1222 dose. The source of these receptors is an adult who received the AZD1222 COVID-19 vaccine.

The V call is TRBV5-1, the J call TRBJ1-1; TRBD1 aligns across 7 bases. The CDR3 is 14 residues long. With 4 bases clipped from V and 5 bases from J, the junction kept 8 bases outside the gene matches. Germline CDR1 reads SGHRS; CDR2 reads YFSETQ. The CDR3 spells CASSARQGSTEAFF. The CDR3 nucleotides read TGCGCCAGCAGCGCGAGACAGGGAAGTACTGAAGCTTTCTTT.

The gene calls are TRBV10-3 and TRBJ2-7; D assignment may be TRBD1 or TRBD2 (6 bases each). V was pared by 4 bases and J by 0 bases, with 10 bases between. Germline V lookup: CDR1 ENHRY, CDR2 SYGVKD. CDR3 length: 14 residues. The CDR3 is CAISVEGGSYEQYF. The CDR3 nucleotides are TGTGCCATCAGTGTGGAGGGGGGCTCCTACGAGCAGTACTTC.

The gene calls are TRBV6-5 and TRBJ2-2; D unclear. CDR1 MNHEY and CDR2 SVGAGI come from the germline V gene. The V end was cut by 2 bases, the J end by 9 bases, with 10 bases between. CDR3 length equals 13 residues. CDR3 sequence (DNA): TGTGCCAGCAGTTACGTTCAGTCGAGGGAGCTGTTTTTT. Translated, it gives CASSYVQSRELFF.

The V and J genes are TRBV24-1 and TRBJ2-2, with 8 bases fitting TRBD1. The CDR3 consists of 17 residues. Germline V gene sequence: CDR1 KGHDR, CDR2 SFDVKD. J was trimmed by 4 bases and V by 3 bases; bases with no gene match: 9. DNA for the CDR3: TGTGCCACCAGTGATCCCAGGGGGCAGGGGGTCACCGGGGAGCTGTTTTTT. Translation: CATSDPRGQGVTGELFF.

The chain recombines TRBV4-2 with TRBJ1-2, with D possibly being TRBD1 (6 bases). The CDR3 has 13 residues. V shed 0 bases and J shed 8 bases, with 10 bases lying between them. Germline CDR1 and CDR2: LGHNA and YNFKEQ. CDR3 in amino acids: CASSQDNGGGYTF. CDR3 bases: TGTGCCAGCAGCCAAGATAATGGGGGCGGCTACACCTTC.

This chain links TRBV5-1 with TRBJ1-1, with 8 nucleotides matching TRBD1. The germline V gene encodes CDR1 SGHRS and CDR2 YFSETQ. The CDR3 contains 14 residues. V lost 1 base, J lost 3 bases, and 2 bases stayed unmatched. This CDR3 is CASSLTGGDTEAFF. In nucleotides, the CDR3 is TGCGCCAGCAGCTTGACAGGGGGGGACACTGAAGCTTTCTTT.

The CDR3: CSAQRGMAFF. CDR3 nucleotide sequence: TGCAGCGCCCAACGGGGAATGGCTTTCTTT. The genes are TRBV29-1 and TRBJ1-1; unclear D gene. Germline CDR1 SQVTM, CDR2 ANQGSEA. CDR3 size: 10 residues. The V end was cut by 7 bases, the J end by 11 bases, with 14 bases between.

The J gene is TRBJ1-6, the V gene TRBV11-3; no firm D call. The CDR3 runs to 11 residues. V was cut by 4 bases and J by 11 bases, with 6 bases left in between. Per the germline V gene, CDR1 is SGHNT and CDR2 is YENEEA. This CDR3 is CASSSHPPLHF. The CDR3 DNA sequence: TGTGCCAGCAGCTCCCACCCACCCCTCCACTTT.

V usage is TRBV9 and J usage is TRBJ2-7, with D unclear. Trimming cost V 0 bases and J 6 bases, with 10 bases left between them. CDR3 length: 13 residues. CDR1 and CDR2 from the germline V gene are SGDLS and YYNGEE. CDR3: CASSVELGGEQYF. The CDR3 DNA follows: TGTGCCAGCAGCGTAGAGCTCGGCGGCGAGCAGTACTTC.

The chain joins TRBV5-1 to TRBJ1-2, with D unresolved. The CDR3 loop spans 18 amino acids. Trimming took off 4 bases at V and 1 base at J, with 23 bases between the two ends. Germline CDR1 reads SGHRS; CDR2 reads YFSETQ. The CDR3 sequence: CASSPGIYKVRRNYGYTF. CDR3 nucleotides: TGCGCCAGCAGCCCAGGTATATATAAGGTCCGTCGTAACTATGGCTACACCTTC.

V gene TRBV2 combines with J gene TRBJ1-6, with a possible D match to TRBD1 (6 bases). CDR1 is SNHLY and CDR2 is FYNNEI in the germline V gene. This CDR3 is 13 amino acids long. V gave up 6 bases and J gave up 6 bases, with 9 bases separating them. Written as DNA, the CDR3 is TGTGCCAGCAGGCGGACAGCTAATTCACCCCTCCACTTT. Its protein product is CASRRTANSPLHF.

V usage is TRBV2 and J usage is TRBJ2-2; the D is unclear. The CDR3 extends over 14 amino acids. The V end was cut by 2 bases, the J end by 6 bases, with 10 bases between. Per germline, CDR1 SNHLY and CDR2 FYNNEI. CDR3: CASSELSGAGELFF. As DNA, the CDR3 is TGTGCCAGCAGTGAATTAAGTGGGGCCGGGGAGCTGTTTTTT.

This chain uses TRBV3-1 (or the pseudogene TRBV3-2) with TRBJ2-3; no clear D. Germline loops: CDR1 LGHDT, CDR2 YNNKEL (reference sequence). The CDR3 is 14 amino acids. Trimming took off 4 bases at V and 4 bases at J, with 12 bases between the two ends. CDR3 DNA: TGTGCCAGCAGCCGCATGGACGGCGCAGATACGCAGTATTTT. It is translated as CASSRMDGADTQYF.

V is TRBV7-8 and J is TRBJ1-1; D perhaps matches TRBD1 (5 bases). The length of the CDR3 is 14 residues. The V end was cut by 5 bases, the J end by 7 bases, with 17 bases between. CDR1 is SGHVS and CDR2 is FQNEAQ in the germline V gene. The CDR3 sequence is CASSPVLGAYEAFF. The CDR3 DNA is TGTGCCAGCAGCCCCGTCCTAGGGGCGTATGAAGCTTTCTTT.

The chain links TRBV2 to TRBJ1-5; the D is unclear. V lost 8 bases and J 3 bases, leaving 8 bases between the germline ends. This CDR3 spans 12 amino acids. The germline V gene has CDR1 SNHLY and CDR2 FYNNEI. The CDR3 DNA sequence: TGTGCCAGCGGGCCAAACAATCAGCCCCAGCATTTT. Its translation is CASGPNNQPQHF.

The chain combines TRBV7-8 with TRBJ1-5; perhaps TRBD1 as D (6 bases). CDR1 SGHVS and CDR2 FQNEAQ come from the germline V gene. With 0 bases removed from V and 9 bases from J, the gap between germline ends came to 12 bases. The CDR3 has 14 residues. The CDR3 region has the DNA TGTGCCAGCAGCTTAGCAGGGGGGGAGCGGCCCCAGCATTTT. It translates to CASSLAGGERPQHF.

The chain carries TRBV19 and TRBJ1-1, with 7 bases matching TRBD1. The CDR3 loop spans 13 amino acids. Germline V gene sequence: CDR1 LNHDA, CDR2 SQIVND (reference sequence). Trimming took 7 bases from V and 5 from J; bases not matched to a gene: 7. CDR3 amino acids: CASTRQGWTEAFF. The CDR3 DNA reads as TGTGCCAGTACTAGACAGGGTTGGACTGAAGCTTTCTTT.

The CDR3 protein is CASSKVLCSRGYQETQYF. CDR3 in DNA: TGTGCCAGCAGCAAAGTTCTGTGTTCCAGGGGGTACCAAGAGACCCAGTACTTC. The rearrangement joins TRBV21-1 to TRBJ2-5; the D call TRBD1 from the table was never checked on the DNA. TRBV21-1 is designated a pseudogene. CDR3 length: 18 residues.

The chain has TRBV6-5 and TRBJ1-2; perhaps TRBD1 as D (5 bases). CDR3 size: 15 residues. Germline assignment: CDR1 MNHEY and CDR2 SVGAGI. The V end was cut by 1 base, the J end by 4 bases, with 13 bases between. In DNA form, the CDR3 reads TGTGCCAGCAGTTACTACCAGGGCGGCGGCTATGGCTACACCTTC. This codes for CASSYYQGGGYGYTF.

The CDR3 coding sequence is TGTGCCAGCAGCCACGGACAGGGGGCGATGAACACTGAAGCTTTCTTT. Its translation: CASSHGQGAMNTEAFF. The chain couples TRBV4-2 to TRBJ1-1, with TRBD1 matching 11 bases. CDR1 LGHNA and CDR2 YNFKEQ come from the germline V gene. The CDR3 length is 16 residues. The V gene end was trimmed by 3 bases and the J gene end by 0 bases; junction bases not matched to a gene: 3.

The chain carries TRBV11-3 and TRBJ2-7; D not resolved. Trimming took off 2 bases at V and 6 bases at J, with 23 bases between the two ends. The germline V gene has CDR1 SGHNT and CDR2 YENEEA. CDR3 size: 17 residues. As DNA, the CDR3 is TGTGCCAGCAGCTTAAGAGTAACTTCCGCTAGGTACTCCGAGCAGTACTTC. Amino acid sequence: CASSLRVTSARYSEQYF.

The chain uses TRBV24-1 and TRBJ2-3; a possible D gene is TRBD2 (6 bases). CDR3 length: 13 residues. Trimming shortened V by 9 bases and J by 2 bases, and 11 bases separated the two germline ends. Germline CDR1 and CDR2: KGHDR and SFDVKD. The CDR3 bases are TGTGCCACCGGAGGGGAGGTCACAGATACGCAGTATTTT. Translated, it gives CATGGEVTDTQYF.

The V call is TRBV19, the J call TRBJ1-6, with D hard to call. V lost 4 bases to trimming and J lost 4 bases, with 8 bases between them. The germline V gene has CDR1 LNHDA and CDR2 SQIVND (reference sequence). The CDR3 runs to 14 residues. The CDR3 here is CASSKEQYNSPLHF. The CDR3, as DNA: TGTGCCAGTAGTAAGGAACAGTATAATTCACCCCTCCACTTT.

The CDR3 spells CASSPTGNNQPQHF. The CDR3 DNA is TGCGCCAGCAGCCCGACAGGGAACAATCAGCCCCAGCATTTT. The rearrangement links TRBV5-1 to TRBJ1-5; 7 bases line up with TRBD1. Germline V CDR1 and CDR2: SGHRS, YFSETQ. This CDR3 contains 14 residues. J was trimmed by 3 bases and V by 4 bases; bases with no gene match: 4.

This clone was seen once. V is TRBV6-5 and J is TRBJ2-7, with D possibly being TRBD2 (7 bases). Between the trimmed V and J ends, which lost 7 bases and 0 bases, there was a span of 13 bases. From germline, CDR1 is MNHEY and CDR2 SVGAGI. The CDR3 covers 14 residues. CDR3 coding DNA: TGTGCCAGCAAAAAGGGGGGGAGCTCCTACGAGCAGTACTTC. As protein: CASKKGGSSYEQYF.